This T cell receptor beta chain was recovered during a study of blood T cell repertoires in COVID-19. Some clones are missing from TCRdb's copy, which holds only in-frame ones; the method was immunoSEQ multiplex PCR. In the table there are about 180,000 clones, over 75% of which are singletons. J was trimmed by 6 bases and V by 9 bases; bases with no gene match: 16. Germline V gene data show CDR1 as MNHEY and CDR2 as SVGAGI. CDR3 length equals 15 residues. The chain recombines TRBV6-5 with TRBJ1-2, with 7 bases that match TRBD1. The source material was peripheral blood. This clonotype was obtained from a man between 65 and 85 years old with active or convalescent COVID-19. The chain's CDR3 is CARTYRRQGENGYTF. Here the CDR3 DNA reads TGTGCCAGAACTTACAGACGACAGGGAGAAAATGGCTACACCTTC.